This TCR beta chain was sequenced in a study of blood T cell repertoires in COVID-19. Study-level information: Specimens from acute and convalescent COVID-19 originated in the United States, Italy and Spain.

As originally analysed: Amplified reference gene primers provided the basis for estimating nucleated cell counts. Measured with immunoSEQ multiplex PCR; TCRdb has only the in-frame clones, and not every one. Clone size and V and J calls were adopted from that table, with D and trimming inferred from the DNA. The sample records fewer than 200,000 clones, about 80% being singletons. Looked up from germline, CDR1 is SGHTA and CDR2 is FQGNSA. V lost 5 bases to trimming and J lost 5 bases; unmatched junction nucleotides: 9. The CDR3 extends over 15 amino acids. The sequencing input was peripheral blood. V usage is TRBV7-2 and J usage is TRBJ1-5, with TRBD1 matching over 7 bases. The clonotype was recovered from a woman aged 65 to 85 with acute or convalescent COVID-19. The DNA of the CDR3 is TGTGCCAGCAGCACGAGGACAGGAGGTGATCAGCCCCAGCATTTT. Its protein product is CASSTRTGGDQPQHF. Full variable domain (remainder filled in from reference TRBV7-2 and TRBJ1-5): GAGVSQSPSNKVTEKGKDVELRCDPISGHTALYWYRQSLGQGLEFLIYFQGNSAPDKSGLPSDRFSAERTGGSVSTLTIQRTQQEDSAVYLCASSTRTGGDQPQHFGDGTRLSIL.